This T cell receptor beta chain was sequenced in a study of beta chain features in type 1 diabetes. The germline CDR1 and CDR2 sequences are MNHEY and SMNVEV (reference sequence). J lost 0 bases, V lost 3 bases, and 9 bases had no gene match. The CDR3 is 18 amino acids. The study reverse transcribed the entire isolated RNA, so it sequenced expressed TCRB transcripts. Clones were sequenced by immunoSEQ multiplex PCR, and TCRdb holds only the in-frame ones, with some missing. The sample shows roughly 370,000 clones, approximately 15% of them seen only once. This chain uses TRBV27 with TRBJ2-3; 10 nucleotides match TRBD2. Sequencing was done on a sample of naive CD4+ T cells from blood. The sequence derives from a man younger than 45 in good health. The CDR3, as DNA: TGTGCCAGCAGTTTTAACCTAGCGGGAGTGACTAGCACAGATACGCAGTATTTT. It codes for CASSFNLAGVTSTDTQYF.